This T cell receptor (beta chain) was retrieved from a study of coeliac disease. Study at large: High-resolution HLA typing was lacking; TRBV7-2 bias was queried instead. Study results and caveats: Known gliadin-specific TRB sequences: about 55% of the 18 coeliac samples, only 1 of 6 controls. In active celiac disease, intraepithelial and lamina propria TRB and TRG repertoires were less clonal than controls.

Clones were sequenced by immunoSEQ multiplex PCR, and TCRdb holds only the in-frame ones, with some missing. The sample lists a few thousand clones, 60% to 75% occurring once. The CDR3 loop spans 14 amino acids. CDR1 is SGHRS, CDR2 YFSETQ, per germline. V shed 4 bases and J 4 bases; nucleotides not matched to a gene: 6. As for this clone: Its antigen is unknown.

The TCR sequence derives from a human donor without celiac disease. Input material: lymphocytes from the gut lamina propria. V usage is TRBV5-1 and J usage is TRBJ2-7; 9 positions match TRBD1. This CDR3 is CASSGGQGLYEQYF. The CDR3 region has the DNA TGCGCCAGCAGCGGGGGACAGGGATTATACGAGCAGTACTTC.